The sequence of this TCR beta chain was determined in a study of blood T cell repertoires in COVID-19. Study context: The cDNA or gDNA used as material had been derived from T cells, B-cell-depleted T cells, or PBMCs.

Clones were read by immunoSEQ multiplex PCR, and TCRdb kept only the in-frame ones, dropping some. The table shows around 230,000 clones, with approximately 87% occurring only once. This CDR3 spans 17 amino acids. J was trimmed by 0 bases and V by 2 bases; bases with no gene match: 4. The germline V gene has CDR1 SGDLS and CDR2 YYNGEE. The sequenced sample was peripheral blood. This chain uses TRBV9 with TRBJ1-6; 8 positions match TRBD1. This receptor was taken from a woman aged 70-85 years with active or convalescent COVID-19. Here the CDR3 DNA reads TGTGCCAGCAGCGTGACAGGGGATGGCTCCTATAATTCACCCCTCCACTTT. Translation gives CASSVTGDGSYNSPLHF.